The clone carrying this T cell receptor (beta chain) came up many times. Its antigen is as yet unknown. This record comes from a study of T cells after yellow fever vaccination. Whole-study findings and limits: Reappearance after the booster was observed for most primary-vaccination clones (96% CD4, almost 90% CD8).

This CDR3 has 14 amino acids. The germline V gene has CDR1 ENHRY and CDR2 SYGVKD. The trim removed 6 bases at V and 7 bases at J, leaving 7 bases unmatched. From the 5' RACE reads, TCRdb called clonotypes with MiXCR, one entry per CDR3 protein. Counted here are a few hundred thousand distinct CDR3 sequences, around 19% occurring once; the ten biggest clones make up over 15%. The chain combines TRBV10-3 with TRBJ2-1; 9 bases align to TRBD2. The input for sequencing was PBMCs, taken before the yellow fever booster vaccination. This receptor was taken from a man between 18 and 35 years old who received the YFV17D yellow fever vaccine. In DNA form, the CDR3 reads TGTGCCATCAGAGCGGGGGGACTTACGAATGAGCAGTTCTTC. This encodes CAIRAGGLTNEQFF.